The entry below describes one TCR beta chain. This sample is part of a study of OX40 agonist ivuxolimab in advanced cancers. TCRdb keeps only in-frame clones here, not all; method: immunoSEQ multiplex PCR. The table records about 82,000 clones, 85% to 90% of them present only once. This sequence was found in an adult with an advanced solid tumor such as melanoma, head and neck, liver or kidney cancer. The sample was CD4+ or CD8+ T cells sorted from blood, taken in a trial of the OX40 agonist ivuxolimab.

CDR3 nucleotides: TGTGCCAGCAGCCCAACACCCGACAGGGAGGTTAATGAGCAGTTCTTC. It specifies CASSPTPDREVNEQFF. V is TRBV5-4 and J is TRBJ2-1, with a weak D call TRBD1 (7 bases). There are 16 residues in the CDR3. V gave up 4 bases and J gave up 7 bases, with 21 bases separating them. Germline V gene lookup returns CDR1 SGHNT and CDR2 YYREEE (reference sequence).